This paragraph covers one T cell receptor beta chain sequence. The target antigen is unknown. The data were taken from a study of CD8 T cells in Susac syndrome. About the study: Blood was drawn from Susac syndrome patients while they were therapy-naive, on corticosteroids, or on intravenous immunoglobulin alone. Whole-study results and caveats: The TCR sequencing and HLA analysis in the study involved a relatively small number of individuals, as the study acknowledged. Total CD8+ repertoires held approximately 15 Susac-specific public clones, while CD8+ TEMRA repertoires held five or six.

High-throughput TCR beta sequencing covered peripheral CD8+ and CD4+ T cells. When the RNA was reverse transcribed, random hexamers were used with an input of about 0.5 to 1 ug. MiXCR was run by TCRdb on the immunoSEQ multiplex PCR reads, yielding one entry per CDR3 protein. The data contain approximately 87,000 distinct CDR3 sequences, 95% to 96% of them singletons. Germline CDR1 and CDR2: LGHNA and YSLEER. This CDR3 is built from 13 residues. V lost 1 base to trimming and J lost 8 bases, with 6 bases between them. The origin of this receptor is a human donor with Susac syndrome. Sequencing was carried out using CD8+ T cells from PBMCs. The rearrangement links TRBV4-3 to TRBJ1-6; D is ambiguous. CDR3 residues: CASSQVTYSPLHF. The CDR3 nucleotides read TGCGCCAGCAGCCAAGTTACGTATTCACCCCTCCACTTT.